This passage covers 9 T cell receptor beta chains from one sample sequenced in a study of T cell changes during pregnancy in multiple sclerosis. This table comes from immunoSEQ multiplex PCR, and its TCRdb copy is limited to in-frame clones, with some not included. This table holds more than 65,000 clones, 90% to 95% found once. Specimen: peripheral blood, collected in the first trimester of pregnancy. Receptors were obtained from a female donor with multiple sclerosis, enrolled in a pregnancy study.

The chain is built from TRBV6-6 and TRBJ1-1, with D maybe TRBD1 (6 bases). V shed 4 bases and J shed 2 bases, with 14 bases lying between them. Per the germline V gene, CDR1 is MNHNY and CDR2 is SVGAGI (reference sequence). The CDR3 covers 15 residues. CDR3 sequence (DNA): TGTGCCAGCAGTTCCTCGGGGGCTATAAACACTGAAGCTTTCTTT. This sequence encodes CASSSSGAINTEAFF.

The CDR3 protein is CASSFLGPKETQYF. For the CDR3, the DNA is TGTGCCAGCAGCTTTCTTGGGCCCAAGGAGACCCAGTACTTC. The rearrangement links TRBV7-2 to TRBJ2-5; no firm D call. The germline gives CDR1 SGHTA, CDR2 FQGNSA. The CDR3 has 14 amino acids. Between the trimmed V and J ends, which lost 3 bases and 5 bases, there was a span of 13 bases.

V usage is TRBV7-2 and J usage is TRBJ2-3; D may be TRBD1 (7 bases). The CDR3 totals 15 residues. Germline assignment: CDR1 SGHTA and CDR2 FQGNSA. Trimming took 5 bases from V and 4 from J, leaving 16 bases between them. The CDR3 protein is CASSPGDRQSDTQYF. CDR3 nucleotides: TGTGCCAGCAGCCCGGGGGACAGACAGTCAGATACGCAGTATTTT.

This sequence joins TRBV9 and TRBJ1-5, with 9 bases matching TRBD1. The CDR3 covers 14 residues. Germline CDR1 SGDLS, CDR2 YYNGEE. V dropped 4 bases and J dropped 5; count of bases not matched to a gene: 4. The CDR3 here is CASSPRQGDQPQHF. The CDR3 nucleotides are TGTGCCAGCAGCCCCCGACAGGGGGATCAGCCCCAGCATTTT.

For the CDR3, the DNA is TGTGCCAGCAGTGTGAGGCGCAACTACGAGCAGTACTTC. The encoded protein is CASSVRRNYEQYF. This rearrangement joins TRBV6-1 to TRBJ2-7; D is ambiguous. CDR1 is MNHNS, CDR2 SASEGT, per germline. V shed 4 bases and J shed 3 bases, with 10 bases lying between them. The CDR3 contains 13 residues.

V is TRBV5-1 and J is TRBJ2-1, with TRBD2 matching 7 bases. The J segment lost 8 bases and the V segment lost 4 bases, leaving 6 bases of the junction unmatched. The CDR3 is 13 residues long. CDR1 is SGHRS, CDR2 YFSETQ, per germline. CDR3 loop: CASSLGTNDEQFF. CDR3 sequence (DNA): TGCGCCAGCAGCCTGGGGACTAACGATGAGCAGTTCTTC.

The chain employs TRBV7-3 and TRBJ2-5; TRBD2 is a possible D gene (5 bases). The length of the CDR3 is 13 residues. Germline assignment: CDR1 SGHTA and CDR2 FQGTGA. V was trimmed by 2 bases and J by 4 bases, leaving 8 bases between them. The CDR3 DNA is TGTGCCAGCAGCTTATTGACTACAGAGACCCAGTACTTC. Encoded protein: CASSLLTTETQYF.

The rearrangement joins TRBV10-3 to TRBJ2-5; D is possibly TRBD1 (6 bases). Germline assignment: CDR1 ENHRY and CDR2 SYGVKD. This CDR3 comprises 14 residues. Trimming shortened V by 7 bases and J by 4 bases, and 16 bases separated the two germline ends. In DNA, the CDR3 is TGTGCCATCATGAAGGGACAAGGAACAGAGACCCAGTACTTC. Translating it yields CAIMKGQGTETQYF.

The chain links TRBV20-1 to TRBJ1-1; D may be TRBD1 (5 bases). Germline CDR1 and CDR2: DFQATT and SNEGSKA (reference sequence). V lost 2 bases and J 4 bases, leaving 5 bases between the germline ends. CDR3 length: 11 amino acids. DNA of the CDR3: TGCAGTGCTAGACAGGGCACTGAAGCTTTCTTT. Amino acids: CSARQGTEAFF.